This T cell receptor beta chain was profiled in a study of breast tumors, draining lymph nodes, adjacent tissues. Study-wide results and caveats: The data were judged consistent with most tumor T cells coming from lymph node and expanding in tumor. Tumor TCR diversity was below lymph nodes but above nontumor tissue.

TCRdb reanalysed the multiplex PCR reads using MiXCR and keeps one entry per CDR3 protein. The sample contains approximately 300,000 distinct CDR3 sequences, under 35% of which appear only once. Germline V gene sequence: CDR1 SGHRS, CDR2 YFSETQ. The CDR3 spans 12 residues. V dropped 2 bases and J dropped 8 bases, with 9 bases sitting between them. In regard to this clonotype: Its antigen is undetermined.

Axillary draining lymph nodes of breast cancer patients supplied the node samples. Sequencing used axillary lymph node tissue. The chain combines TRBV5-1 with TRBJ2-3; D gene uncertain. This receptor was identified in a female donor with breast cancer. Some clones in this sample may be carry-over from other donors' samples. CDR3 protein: CASSFNTATQYF. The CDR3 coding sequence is TGCGCCAGCAGCTTCAACACGGCTACGCAGTATTTT. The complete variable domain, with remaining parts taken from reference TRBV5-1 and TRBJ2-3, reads KAGVTQTPRYLIKTRGQQVTLSCSPISGHRSVSWYQQTPGQGLQFLFEYFSETQRNKGNFPGRFSGRQFSNSRSEMNVSTLELGDSALYLCASSFNTATQYFGPGTRLTVL.